This is a list of T cell receptor beta chains from one sample in a study of blood T cell repertoires in COVID-19. The protocol was immunoSEQ multiplex PCR, while the TCRdb copy is restricted to in-frame clones and leaves out a portion. The table includes 90,000 to 100,000 clones, over 80% detected once. The source material was peripheral blood. Receptors originate from a man between 65 and 85 years old with active or convalescent COVID-19. CDR3s include the opening cysteine and the closing phenylalanine or tryptophan.

V	J	CDR3
TRBV19	TRBJ1-2	CASSIPGQGVDYGYTF
TRBV2	TRBJ2-1	CASSENHPVF
TRBV27	TRBJ2-7	CASSQQGGPYEQYF
TRBV7-3	TRBJ2-1	CASSRTPSGSYNEQFF
TRBV12-1	TRBJ2-7	CAGVKPGGRRVYEQYF
TRBV6-5	TRBJ2-7	CASSPLAGTLYEQYF
TRBV12-5	TRBJ1-1	CASGFTGYTEAFF
TRBV5-5	TRBJ1-1	CASSFGGLNTEAFF
TRBV18	TRBJ1-3	CASSPGQGGNTIYF
TRBV7-3	TRBJ1-1	CASSLMAGSGEAFF
TRBV9	TRBJ1-6	CASSVEQGGSPLHF
TRBV10-3	TRBJ1-2	CAISESGTVYGYTF